The 4 T cell receptor beta chains below all came from one sample that was sequenced in a study of cytomegalovirus exposure and HLA in healthy donors. The table came from immunoSEQ multiplex PCR; TCRdb's copy has only in-frame clones and leaves some out. The sample has fewer than 200,000 clones, more than 80% seen once. What was sequenced was PBMCs. These receptors originate from a woman aged 18-29 years in good health and CMV-seropositive.

The chain combines TRBV6-5 with TRBJ2-6, with a weak D call TRBD1 (5 bases). The germline V and J ends were trimmed by 5 bases and 2 bases, with 7 bases remaining between them. The CDR3 totals 14 residues. Germline V CDR1 and CDR2: MNHEY, SVGAGI. CDR3 in amino acids: CASSQGAGANVLTF. The DNA for the CDR3 is TGTGCCAGCAGTCAGGGTGCTGGGGCCAACGTCCTGACTTTC.

The chain employs TRBV5-5 and TRBJ2-7, with 10 bases lining up with TRBD1. The V segment lost 4 bases and the J segment 3 bases; nucleotides outside the gene matches: 7. CDR3 length equals 15 residues. The germline gives CDR1 SGHKS, CDR2 YYEKEE (reference sequence). The CDR3 DNA reads as TGTGCCAGCAGCGCGGGACAGGGGCCCAGCTACGAGCAGTACTTC. This translates into CASSAGQGPSYEQYF.

CDR3 coding DNA: TGTGCCAGTAGTATAGTACTGCCGAACACTGAAGCTTTCTTT. Its protein is CASSIVLPNTEAFF. The chain uses TRBV19 and TRBJ1-1, with D uncertain. Germline V gene data show CDR1 as LNHDA and CDR2 as SQIVND (reference sequence). V lost 1 base and J lost 1, with 7 bases in between. This CDR3 has 14 amino acids.

This clone was detected only once. This sequence joins TRBV18 and TRBJ2-1; 10 bases align to TRBD2. The CDR3 runs to 15 residues. Germline V gene lookup returns CDR1 KGHSH and CDR2 LQKENI. J gave up 7 bases and V 6 bases, and 9 bases lay outside the gene matches. CDR3 in amino acids: CASSLLAGVGNEQFF. CDR3 bases: TGTGCCAGCTCCCTTCTAGCGGGAGTGGGGAATGAGCAGTTCTTC. Using reference TRBV18 and TRBJ2-1 for the parts outside the CDR3, the full variable domain is NAGVMQNPRHLVRRRGQEARLRCSPMKGHSHVYWYRQLPEEGLKFMVYLQKENIIDESGMPKERFSAEFPKEGPSILRIQQVVRGDSAAYFCASSLLAGVGNEQFFGPGTRLTVL.